This T cell receptor beta chain was identified in a study of cytomegalovirus exposure and HLA in healthy donors (dated by TCRdb to 2015 to 2018). For the study in its entirety: In an earlier analysis of about 560 of the donors, 250 to 350 Gb of sequence data and about 110 million unique TCR beta sequences from about 179 million T cells were reported. The later analysis used no new phenotypic data to find candidate immune exposures, relying instead on TCR beta sequences and their occurrence across donors. In addition to the first cohort of several hundred subjects, a separate validation cohort of approximately 130 different subjects was used. The study aimed to test whether signatures of past pathogen exposure could be identified by cataloging public T cell receptors. Typing coverage differed by locus: A, B, C, DRB1 and DQB1 were typed in roughly 620-630 donors, DQA1 in 522, DPA1 in approximately 600, and DPB1 in roughly 450. Donor age, sex, ethnicity and CMV serostatus were collected together with the repertoire data. Around 320 gigabases of sequencing data and approximately 93 million unique TCR sequences were included in an early release covering under 650 HLA-typed donors. The T cell repertoires of about 700 subjects were profiled by immunosequencing and related to cytomegalovirus serostatus. Both class I and class II loci were covered by HLA typing, at four-digit resolution. Several DR-DQ haplotypes were handled as single units for association and clustering, since linkage in the cohort was strong. A later analysis re-analyzed previously published TCR beta repertoires from 500 to 700 donors and added high-resolution HLA genotyping to study TCR occurrence patterns. The study combined high-throughput TCR immunosequencing, statistical association of individual TCRs with disease status, and machine learning to predict cytomegalovirus infection status. In an earlier analysis of roughly 600 of the donors, high-throughput TCR beta sequencing was used to judge whether each TCR beta V gene segment behaved as functional or pseudogenic. Genome-wide SNP genotypes for about 65% of the roughly 670 donors were used in a later genetic analysis, which treated that subset as a discovery cohort. Across approximately 420 genotyped donors of the cohort, an average of about 200,000 unique TCR beta nucleotide sequences per donor were sequenced, and roughly 17% of those sequences were non-productive. All discovery cohort repertoires had been generated on a single sequencing platform. Of the 350 to 450 genotyped donors, 65% to 90% were placed in the genetic ancestry cluster associated with self-reported Caucasian donors. Points the paper makes about the study in general: In a later analysis, HLA-associated TCR beta chains were found to be more clonally expanded and to have lower generation probabilities than equally common non-associated chains. Seventeen rarely observed V segments, including chromosome 9 orphons, were excluded from the earlier analysis of almost 600 of the donors because counts were too low. A later analysis associated 16,951 TCR beta sequences with specific HLA alleles at a false discovery rate of 0.05. In a later analysis, several top co-occurrence clusters were reported to appear linked to parvovirus B19, influenza, CMV and Epstein-Barr virus. Compared with the roughly 600-donor mean, donors in an Asian-associated ancestry cluster had fewer N-insertions in productive TCRs, according to a later genetic analysis. According to a later analysis, most CMV-associated TCR beta chains appeared to be HLA-restricted, and the HLA associations seemed to be driven largely by CMV exposure. Across donors, most TCR sequences were observed very rarely, whereas some public TCRs were present in many individuals. A later analysis found that TCR association rates varied across HLA loci, with DRB1 alleles showing the most associated TCRs and HLA-C alleles the fewest. Only TCR beta chains were sequenced in this cohort, and the absence of alpha or paired-chain data limited detectable features. Three of the identified cytomegalovirus-associated TCR beta chains were confirmed in vitro to be specific for cytomegalovirus antigens. The only immune exposure information available for the cohort was CMV serostatus. A further reported finding was that TCR beta sequences accurately predicted the HLA-A and HLA-B alleles for most subjects in the first cohort. An association between a missense DCLRE1C variant and V-gene and J-gene trimming of TCR beta chains was found in a later genetic analysis and replicated in an independent cohort. The sequencing pipeline was judged likely to have produced a cluster of highly shared sequence variants as a technical artifact. In an earlier analysis of some 540 of the donors, most TCR beta V segments appeared in productive rearrangements about 87% or about 30% of the time, broadly matching IMGT annotations. The authors suggested that the approach could potentially be generalized to other disease states and immunological phenotypes. The classifier was reported to diagnose cytomegalovirus status with high specificity and sensitivity in both the original cohort and the validation cohort. Strong co-occurrence of HLA alleles, especially DR and DQ, made assigning TCR associations to individual alleles difficult. Because the 87-base-pair reads could not distinguish some IMGT-functional V segments, including TRBV6-2 and TRBV6-3, those segments were excluded. A total of roughly 160 TCR beta chains were listed by the study as associated with cytomegalovirus. Sequencing depth was assumed to be roughly uniform across donors in the presence/absence analyses, though that assumption may not hold. Linkage disequilibrium might explain the correlated functional status among segregating V segments, but an unknown experimental factor could not be ruled out. Because HLA typing was unavailable for some donors at each locus, only the typed subset was used in association tests.

With respect to this clone: The antigen it recognizes is unknown.

In total, roughly 710 healthy bone marrow donors made up the cohort. Cohort members were all nominally healthy when sampled, although unrecorded immune exposures were likely present. The donor tested CMV seronegative, placing the donor among the 350 or so seronegative members of the cohort. A peripheral blood sample was provided by each donor, and peripheral blood mononuclear cells were used for TCR beta sequencing. Genomic DNA was extracted from the blood cell samples with the Qiagen DNeasy Blood Extraction Kit. Libraries came from the immunoSEQ multiplex PCR assay. For the multiplex PCR, a mixture combining 60 forward primers for TCR Vbeta segments and 13 reverse primers for TCR Jbeta segments was used. A multiplex PCR assay on genomic DNA amplified the CDR3 region of rearranged TCR beta genes. The amplified TCR beta libraries were sequenced on the Illumina HiSeq System as 87-base-pair reads. For the original study's pipeline: A later analysis counted tens of millions of unique TCR beta chains across the 700 or so repertoires, and around 9.9 million of these chains were shared by at least two donors. To remove PCR and sequencing errors, raw reads were error-corrected and collapsed into unique sequences using a nearest-neighbor algorithm that merged closely related sequences. V, D and J gene segments were assigned by aligning CDR3 sequences to IMGT reference sequences. For a sequence to be retained, at least a six-nucleotide match to both a V gene segment and a J gene segment was required. Rearrangements were called productive when the CDR3 lacked stop codons and stayed in frame with V and J; all others were non-productive. Following IMGT convention, CDR3 was defined as the stretch from the second conserved V-encoded cysteine to the conserved J-encoded phenylalanine. The earlier analysis of about 590 of the donors excluded sequences that lacked an unambiguous match to a single V gene segment. An earlier analysis of 587 of the donors called V segments functional above 56.7% productive rearrangements and segregating when the between-donor standard deviation exceeded 5%. A statistical classification framework was built to diagnose cytomegalovirus status from the catalog of TCR beta chain sequences. A later analysis assigned V and J genes by comparing TCR nucleotide sequences with IMGT/GENE-DB human TR gene sequences. In a later analysis, CDR3 sequences and most-parsimonious VDJ recombination scenarios were assigned using the TCRdist pipeline. In a later analysis, every TCR beta chain was defined by the combination of its CDR3 amino acid sequence and its V-gene family, and reads without a unique V-gene family were dropped. In a later analysis, approximately 640 highly shared, low-generation-probability nucleotide sequences were removed to address suspected cross-contamination and a sequencing artifact. In a later analysis, a clonal expansion index was calculated for each public chain from normalized within-repertoire ranks of inferred template counts. In a later analysis, generation probabilities were computed using a VDJ recombination model fitted to out-of-frame rearrangements, and the results were checked against IGoR. In a later analysis, hypergeometric tests were used to score TCR-TCR, TCR-HLA and TCR-CMV co-occurrence, with a repertoire-size bias correction applied to TCR pairs. In a later analysis, false discovery rates were estimated by permuting HLA or CMV assignments 20 times. A later analysis grouped co-occurring TCRs with DBSCAN, adding TCRdist sequence similarity when clustering within HLA-allele-positive subsets. Repertoires with fewer than 30,000 or more than 120,000 public chains were left out of co-occurrence clustering, as were about five repertoires with anomalous nucleotide sharing. The immuneACCESS repertoire file appears here via TCRdb, limited to in-frame rearrangements. These files lack a portion of the clones; in checked studies, under half of the deficit traces to unresolved V genes, and the cause of the others is not known. The D gene and trimming were derived from the DNA, and the V and J assignments and clone size from that table. The sample's table covers over 65,000 clones. About 1.1% of the sample goes to the ten largest clones.

Trimming costs V 1 base and J 3 bases, and their ends lie 9 bases apart. CDR1 SNHLY and CDR2 FYNNEI were looked up in the germline V gene. The CDR3 spans 14 residues, from the cysteine through the phenylalanine. CDR3 DNA only is kept here, 42 bases in frame from base 1. This clonotype was sampled from a woman aged 25 to 39 in good health and CMV-seronegative. Sequences were obtained from PBMCs. In this chain, TRBV2 is recombined with TRBJ1-2; a confident D gene designation cannot be given. The CDR3 reads as follows: CASSEDTFHYGYTF. The nucleotide sequence reads as follows: TGTGCCAGCAGTGAAGATACATTTCACTATGGCTACACCTTC.